This T cell receptor beta chain appears in the sequencing data of a study of molecular identifiers for immune sequencing clone quantification. Naive CD8 T cells underwent sorting with the CD8+CD4-CCR7+CD45RA+ definition. This clonotype has a handful of counts. TCRdb re-called the PCR reads through MiXCR, storing one row per CDR3 protein. The sample records approximately 670,000 distinct CDR3 sequences, 15% to 20% being singletons. From germline, CDR1 is SGHVS and CDR2 FNYEAQ. The CDR3 runs to 17 residues. The junction had 9 bases not matched to a gene; V was cut back by 1 base and J by 7 bases. The chain employs TRBV7-6 and TRBJ1-5; 11 bases agree with TRBD1. What was sequenced was naive CD8+ T cells from blood, with Jurkat cell RNA spiked in. Subset reported: FACS-sorted CD8+CD4-CCR7+CD45RA+ naive T cells. The clonotype was recovered from a human donor in good health. Some libraries in this study had Jurkat cell RNA spiked in. This chain's CDR3 is CASSLDLGTGGRQPQHF. As DNA, the CDR3 is TGTGCCAGCAGCTTAGACCTCGGGACAGGGGGTAGGCAGCCCCAGCATTTT.